These 8 T cell receptor beta chains were sequenced from one sample in a study of control samples from healthy donors and cancer patients. Sequencing was performed with immunoSEQ multiplex PCR; in TCRdb, only in-frame clones are kept and a portion is missing. The table records around 250,000 clones, roughly 80% of them present only once. Material: PBMCs. Every receptor here comes from a woman aged 60-70 years with lung cancer.

The rearrangement links TRBV30 to TRBJ1-2, with TRBD1 matching over 11 bases. Germline CDR1 GTSNPN, CDR2 SVGIG (reference sequence). The V and J ends lost 0 bases and 1 base, in that order; junction bases with no gene match: 10. This CDR3 comprises 18 residues. The CDR3 coding sequence is TGTGCCTGGAGTGTTTTTTCCGGGACAGGGGGTTTTAACTATGGCTACACCTTC. Translated, it gives CAWSVFSGTGGFNYGYTF. Filled out from reference TRBV30 and TRBJ1-2, the complete variable domain reads SQTIHQWPATLVQPVGSPLSLECTVEGTSNPNLYWYRQAAGRGLQLLFYSVGIGQISSEVPQNLSASRPQDRQFILSSKKLLLSDSGFYLCAWSVFSGTGGFNYGYTFGSGTRLTVV.

V gene TRBV10-1 combines with J gene TRBJ1-2, with D tentatively TRBD1 (5 bases). In germline, CDR1 is WNHNN, CDR2 SYGVQD (reference sequence). The CDR3 is 14 amino acids. The V gene lost 6 bases and the J gene lost 1 base, with 12 bases spanning the gap. The CDR3 here is CASSAGPLNYGYTF. The CDR3 bases are TGCGCCAGCAGCGCGGGACCGCTTAACTATGGCTACACCTTC.

The chain carries TRBV27 and TRBJ2-7; D uncertain. CDR1 and CDR2 from the germline V gene are MNHEY and SMNVEV (reference sequence). The CDR3 consists of 14 residues. V lost 0 bases and J 3 bases, leaving 9 bases between the germline ends. Here the CDR3 DNA reads TGTGCCAGCAGTTTATCTTTCGCCAACTACGAGCAGTACTTC. This translates into CASSLSFANYEQYF.

A word on this clone: The sample carries other DNA sequences with the same CDR3. The chain employs TRBV9 and TRBJ1-3; possible D gene TRBD1, 5 bases. This CDR3 region has 14 residues. V lost 2 bases, J lost 4 bases, and 10 bases lay in between. Germline V lookup: CDR1 SGDLS, CDR2 YYNGEE. CDR3 nucleotide sequence: TGTGCCAGCAGCGTTGACAGAGCCGGAAACACCATATATTTT. Its translation: CASSVDRAGNTIYF.

V gene TRBV19 combines with J gene TRBJ2-2, with 8 bases identical to TRBD1. This CDR3 has 15 amino acids. Trimming removed 3 bases from V and 1 base from J; junction bases left unmatched: 1. From germline, CDR1 is LNHDA and CDR2 SQIVND (reference sequence). The CDR3 protein is CASSIGTGNTGELFF. The CDR3 nucleotides are TGTGCCAGTAGTATCGGGACAGGGAACACCGGGGAGCTGTTTTTT. Combining the CDR3 with reference TRBV19 and TRBJ2-2 gives the whole variable domain DGGITQSPKYLFRKEGQNVTLSCEQNLNHDAMYWYRQDPGQGLRLIYYSQIVNDFQKGDIAEGYSVSREKKESFPLTVTSAQKNPTAFYLCASSIGTGNTGELFFGEGSRLTVL.

The chain is built from TRBV24-1 and TRBJ2-1; 13 bases map to TRBD2. This CDR3 contains 15 residues. In germline, CDR1 is KGHDR, CDR2 SFDVKD. The ends lost 5 bases at V and 7 bases at J; junction bases unmatched: 4. The CDR3 region is CATSVSGLAGNEQFF. CDR3 DNA: TGTGCCACCAGTGTTTCGGGACTAGCGGGAAATGAGCAGTTCTTC.

The V gene is TRBV28, the J gene TRBJ2-5; a possible D gene is TRBD2 (5 bases). Per germline, CDR1 MDHEN and CDR2 SYDVKM. CDR3 length equals 17 residues. The V end lost 5 bases, the J end lost 7 bases, and 26 bases lay between the germline ends. The CDR3 DNA sequence: TGTGCCAGCAGTACACCGGTCGGCAGCCCATCCAGCGGGACCCAGTACTTC. This encodes CASSTPVGSPSSGTQYF.

The V gene is TRBV29-1, the J gene TRBJ1-1; D not certain. Trimming left V 1 base short and J 3 bases short, with 9 bases between. This CDR3 has 13 amino acids. Germline assignment: CDR1 SQVTM and CDR2 ANQGSEA. The CDR3 loop reads CSVEVQRDTEAFF. CDR3 nucleotide sequence: TGCAGCGTTGAAGTCCAGAGGGACACTGAAGCTTTCTTT.